This paragraph covers one T cell receptor beta chain sequence. The entry originates in a study of blood T cell repertoires in COVID-19. The CDR3 is 18 amino acids. The germline V gene has CDR1 MNHEY and CDR2 SMNVEV (reference sequence). V lost 5 bases, J lost 2 bases, and 13 bases stayed unmatched. Per the original data handling: Estimates of nucleated cell counts were drawn from the amplification of reference gene primers. Data came from immunoSEQ multiplex PCR; TCRdb stores just in-frame clones and leaves some out. V, J and clone size reflect that table, while D and trimming were determined from the DNA. The sample contains 78,000 or so clones, approximately 89% of which appear only once.

The genes are TRBV27 and TRBJ2-5; 11 positions match TRBD2. Sequenced: peripheral blood. The sequence was obtained from a man aged 50 or older with active or convalescent COVID-19. The CDR3 protein is CASSARLVAGGRQETQYF. As DNA, the CDR3 is TGTGCCAGCAGTGCCCGGTTGGTAGCGGGGGGGAGGCAAGAGACCCAGTACTTC.